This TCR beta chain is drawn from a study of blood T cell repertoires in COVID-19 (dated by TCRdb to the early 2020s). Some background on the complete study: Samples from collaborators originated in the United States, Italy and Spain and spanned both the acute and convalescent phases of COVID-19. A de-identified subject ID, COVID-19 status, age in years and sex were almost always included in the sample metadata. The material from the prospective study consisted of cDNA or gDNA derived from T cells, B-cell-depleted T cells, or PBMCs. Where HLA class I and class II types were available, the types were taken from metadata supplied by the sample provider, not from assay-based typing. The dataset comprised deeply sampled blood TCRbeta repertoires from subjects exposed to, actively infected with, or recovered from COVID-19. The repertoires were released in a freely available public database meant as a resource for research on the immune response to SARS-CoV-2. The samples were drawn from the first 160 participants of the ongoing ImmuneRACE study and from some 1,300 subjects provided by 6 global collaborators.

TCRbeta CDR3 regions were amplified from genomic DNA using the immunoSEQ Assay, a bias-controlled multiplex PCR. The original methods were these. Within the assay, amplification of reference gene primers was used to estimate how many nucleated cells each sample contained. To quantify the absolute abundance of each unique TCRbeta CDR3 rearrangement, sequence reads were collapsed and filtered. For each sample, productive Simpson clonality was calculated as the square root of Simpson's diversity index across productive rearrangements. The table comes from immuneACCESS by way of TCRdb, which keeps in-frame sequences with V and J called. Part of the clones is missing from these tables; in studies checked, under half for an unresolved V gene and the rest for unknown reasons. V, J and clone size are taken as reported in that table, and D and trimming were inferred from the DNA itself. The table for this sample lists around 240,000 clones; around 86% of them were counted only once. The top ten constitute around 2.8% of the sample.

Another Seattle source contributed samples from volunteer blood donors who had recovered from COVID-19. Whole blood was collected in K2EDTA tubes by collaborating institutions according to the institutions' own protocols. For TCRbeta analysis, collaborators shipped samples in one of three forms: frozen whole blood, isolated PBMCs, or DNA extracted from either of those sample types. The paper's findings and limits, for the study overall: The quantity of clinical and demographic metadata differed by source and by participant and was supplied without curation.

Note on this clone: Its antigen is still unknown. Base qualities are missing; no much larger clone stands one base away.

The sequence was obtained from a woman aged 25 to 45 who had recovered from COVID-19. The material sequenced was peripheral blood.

The nucleotides read TGTGCCAGCAGCTCAGACAGGGTGAACACTGAAGCTTTCTTT. Translated, this is CASSSDRVNTEAFF. The receptor chain draws on TRBV5-4 and TRBJ1-1, with 7 junctional bases fitting TRBD1. The germline V gene (reference sequence) specifies SGHNT as CDR1 and YYREEE as CDR2. Measured from the cysteine to the phenylalanine, the CDR3 is 14 residues long. The kept DNA is CDR3 alone, 42 bases in frame from the first base. The germline V and J ends show losses of 3 bases and 0 bases respectively, and no gene match explains 2 bases of the junction.